This T cell receptor (beta chain) was sequenced during a study of tumor and adjacent non-tumor tissue in lung cancer. Study as a whole: Aged about 31 to 80 years, patients included approximately 11 men and 5 women with stage I to III disease. Samples averaged roughly 4.2 million productive TCRbeta reads each.

Findings of the study overall: Tumor repertoires had a smaller top 100 clone share than normal lung.

To note about this clonotype: Its target is not known. Possible read error: a much larger clone is one base away.

CDR3 length equals 14 residues. CDR1 and CDR2 (germline): MDHEN, SYDVKM. V shed 6 bases and J 5 bases; nucleotides not matched to a gene: 8. RNA was extracted from bulk tissue without any cell sorting. Distant lung tissue was collected more than 3 cm away from the tumor edge. The library came from three nested PCR rounds adapted from ARM-PCR protocols. TCRdb redid the calling of the multiplex PCR reads with MiXCR, one entry per CDR3 protein. The data hold over 40,000 distinct CDR3 sequences, with 60% to 80% observed a single time. The origin of this receptor is a woman aged 60 to 75 with non-small cell lung cancer. This chain connects TRBV28 to TRBJ2-5; 8 positions match TRBD1. Sequencing was performed on distant non-tumor lung tissue. CDR3 residues: CASRRVRGPETQYF. For the CDR3, the DNA is TGTGCCAGCAGACGGGTCAGGGGGCCCGAGACCCAGTACTTC.